The present entry profiles one T cell receptor (beta chain) with its context. The specificity of this receptor is unknown. No much larger clone exists at a distance of one base, and base qualities are not known. These data belong to a study of T-cell memory formation after mild COVID-19 (dated by TCRdb to the early 2020s). Context from the whole study: TCR sequence clusters from the two donors were found to be largely donor specific. In a couple of donors, T-cell clones that expanded and contracted after mild COVID-19 were tracked by sequencing TCRalpha and TCRbeta repertoires over time. The cohort comprised two young, previously healthy adult volunteers, one female and one male. The research as a whole found: Balanced CD4/CD8 phenotypes were observed for clones contracting from day 15 to 85, whereas a bias towards CD4+ was observed for a second wave of clones expanding from day 15 to 37. Some responding clones were found in pre-infection memory, which suggests that pre-existing cross-reactive memory T cells took part in the SARS-CoV-2 response. SARS-CoV-2 specificity was not confirmed for the second-wave clones peaking on day 37. Contracting CD4+ clones were found mainly in CM and EM memory subsets, while CD8+ clones were enriched in EMRA. The study included only two mild cases, and larger cohorts that include severe cases with pre-infection samples were judged to be necessary.

V sheds 4 bases and J sheds 5 bases, leaving 11 bases between their ends. CDR1 and CDR2 were assigned from the germline V gene as SGHTA and FQGTGA. From the cysteine through the phenylalanine, the CDR3 covers 13 amino acids. Solely the CDR3 DNA is kept, with 39 bases framed from the first base. Ficoll-Paque density gradient centrifugation was the method used to isolate PBMCs. Reads for this sample came from an Illumina NovaSeq 6000. cDNA libraries for TCRalpha and TCRbeta were prepared by 5'RACE using constant-segment primers, with sample barcodes and unique molecular identifiers added. RNA was extracted from every sample with Trizol reagent. Libraries were amplified in two PCR steps, with a second sample barcode and Illumina TruSeq adapters added in the second step. The libraries were sequenced on an Illumina NovaSeq using 2 x 150 bp paired-end reads. As for the authors' bioinformatics: With migec v1.2.7, reads were demultiplexed and then collapsed into UMI-guided consensus sequences. Using mixcr v2.1.11, UMI consensuses were aligned to TRA and TRB V and J templates and then assembled into clonotypes. A clonotype was counted as expanded or contracted only if both edgeR and NoisET called the change significant, with noise models trained on biological replicates. For edgeR calls, a false discovery rate-adjusted p below 0.01 and a log2 fold-change threshold of 1 were applied. As an exploratory analysis of dynamics, max-normalized trajectories of the 1000 most abundant clonotypes were examined by PCA with hierarchical clustering. The CD4 or CD8 phenotype of responding clones was assigned using the separately sequenced CD4+ and CD8+ repertoires. TCRdb trimmed the raw reads at Q25, called clones with MiXCR and kept productive beta chains. Each entry is one CDR3 protein sequence, shown with its most common DNA and genes. The V and J calls were not made by the authors but by TCRdb's processing. For this sample there are under 150,000 distinct CDR3 sequences; 15% to 20% appear just once. Around 14% of the sample comes from the top ten.

Sequenced input: PBMCs or a T cell subset sorted from them (not recorded which). This receptor was taken from an adult woman who had mild COVID-19 (a few samples of this study predate the infection). The sample titles of this study are shuffled in the database, so cell type and time point are left out; the donor was told from shared clones. The chain uses TRBV7-3 and TRBJ1-1; matching of 6 bases hints at TRBD1 as the D gene. The CDR3 region: CASSSYRETEAFF. The nucleotide sequence reads TGTGCCAGCAGCTCCTACAGGGAAACTGAAGCTTTCTTT. The variable domain in full, with residues beyond the CDR3 obtained from the reference TRBV7-3 and TRBJ1-1 genes, is GAGVSQTPSNKVTEKGKYVELRCDPISGHTALYWYRQSLGQGPEFLIYFQGTGAADDSGLPNDRFFAVRPEGSVSTLKIQRTERGDSAVYLCASSSYRETEAFFGQGTRLTVV.